The rows below give T cell receptor beta chains drawn from one sample of a study of T cell responses to AZD1222 COVID-19 vaccine. Assay: immunoSEQ multiplex PCR; the TCRdb copy retains only in-frame clones and omits some. The sample lists 84,000 or so clones; around nine tenths were seen once. The starting material was peripheral blood, obtained on day 0 of AZD1222 vaccination. The receptors here all came from an adult in good health. CDR3s include the opening cysteine and the closing phenylalanine or tryptophan. The order of the fields is J gene, V gene, D gene, CDR3 length, clone size, CDR3 protein, CDR3 DNA. D genes are given only for firm matches. Size is omitted from some rows. Given values are once, few, many or a class for expanded clones.

TRBJ2-7 | TRBV21-1 | . | 14 | . | CASSKAQVQYEQYF | TGTGCCAGCAGCAAAGCCCAAGTTCAGTACGAGCAGTACTTC
TRBJ2-7 | TRBV7-9 | TRBD2 | 14 | . | CASSSSGRSYEQYF | TGTGCCAGCAGCAGTAGCGGGAGGTCCTACGAGCAGTACTTC
TRBJ1-2 | TRBV5-1 | . | 15 | . | CASRPDGGGSYGYTF | TGCGCCAGCAGGCCGGACGGTGGGGGGTCCTATGGCTACACCTTC
TRBJ1-1 | TRBV3-1/TRBV3-2 | . | 14 | once | CASSQAPRQDEAFF | TGTGCCAGCAGCCAAGCCCCTAGACAGGATGAAGCTTTCTTT
TRBJ2-7 | TRBV11-1 | TRBD1 | 13 | . | CASSYSGGYEQYF | TGTGCCAGCAGCTACTCAGGGGGCTACGAGCAGTACTTC
TRBJ1-2 | TRBV10-3 | . | 12 | . | CATSRDDYGYTF | TGTGCCACGTCCCGGGACGATTATGGCTACACCTTC
TRBJ1-1 | TRBV25-1 | . | 12 | . | CASSGAEPEAFF | TGTGCCAGCAGTGGGGCAGAGCCTGAAGCTTTCTTT
TRBJ2-1 | TRBV19 | . | 13 | once | CASSRQRTNEQFF | TGTGCCAGTTCCCGGCAAAGGACCAATGAGCAGTTCTTC
TRBJ2-7 | TRBV9 | TRBD2 | 18 | . | CASSVTGTSGSGSYEQYF | TGTGCCAGCAGCGTCACCGGGACTAGCGGGAGCGGCTCCTACGAGCAGTACTTC
TRBJ1-2 | TRBV3-1/TRBV3-2 | . | 13 | . | CASSQTGTLGYTF | TGTGCCAGCAGCCAAACCGGGACTCTAGGCTACACCTTC
TRBJ2-1 | TRBV24-1 | TRBD1 | 14 | . | CATSRGQGANEQFF | TGTGCCACCAGCCGGGGACAGGGGGCGAATGAGCAGTTCTTC
TRBJ1-6 | TRBV28 | . | 15 | . | CASSLGGARRSPLHF | TGTGCCAGCAGTTTAGGGGGCGCCAGGCGTTCACCCCTCCACTTT
TRBJ1-2 | TRBV14 | . | 11 | . | CASSSGYGYTF | TGTGCCAGCAGTTCCGGCTATGGCTACACCTTC
TRBJ2-7 | TRBV2 | . | 13 | once | CASRTAPTYEQYF | TGTGCCAGCAGGACAGCCCCCACCTACGAGCAGTACTTC
TRBJ2-1 | TRBV6-6 | . | 13 | . | CASSPGTYNEQFF | TGTGCCAGCAGTCCCGGGACCTACAATGAGCAGTTCTTC
TRBJ1-1 | TRBV7-8 | TRBD1 | 15 | . | CASSGQGFMNTEAFF | TGTGCCAGCAGCGGACAGGGCTTCATGAACACTGAAGCTTTCTTT
TRBJ2-2 | TRBV6-1 | . | 15 | . | CASSEAGGPPGELFF | TGTGCCAGCAGTGAAGCGGGGGGGCCGCCCGGGGAGCTGTTTTTT
TRBJ1-2 | TRBV20-1 | . | 11 | . | CSAPGAGGYTF | TGCAGTGCTCCAGGGGCCGGAGGCTACACCTTC
TRBJ1-1 | TRBV10-3 | TRBD1 | 15 | . | CAIGGTGRGGTEAFF | TGTGCCATCGGGGGGACAGGCCGAGGGGGCACTGAAGCTTTCTTT
TRBJ1-5 | TRBV7-2 | . | 13 | once | CASSPDNYQPQHF | TGTGCCAGCAGCCCAGACAACTATCAGCCCCAGCATTTT
TRBJ2-2 | TRBV9 | . | 16 | . | CASSVASGANTGELFF | TGTGCCAGCAGCGTAGCTTCAGGGGCGAACACCGGGGAGCTGTTTTTT
TRBJ2-1 | TRBV29-1 | TRBD2 | 15 | . | CSVPSGRRIYNEQFF | TGCAGCGTTCCTAGCGGAAGGAGAATTTACAATGAGCAGTTCTTC
TRBJ1-6 | TRBV28 | . | 15 | . | CASSLRRDLNSPLHF | TGTGCCAGCAGTCTTAGACGGGACCTTAATTCACCCCTCCACTTT
TRBJ1-1 | TRBV7-9 | . | 15 | . | CASSSGRTARTEAFF | TGTGCCAGCAGCTCGGGAAGGACAGCTAGAACTGAAGCTTTCTTT
TRBJ1-4 | TRBV5-1 | TRBD1 | 16 | . | CASSSAGGQGLEKLFF | TGCGCCAGCAGCTCCGCCGGGGGACAGGGGCTTGAAAAACTGTTTTTT
TRBJ1-1 | TRBV15 | TRBD1 | 14 | . | CATNTGTANTEAFF | TGTGCCACCAACACGGGGACAGCGAACACTGAAGCTTTCTTT
TRBJ2-7 | TRBV5-1 | . | 16 | . | CASSLTQGFGAYEQYF | TGCGCCAGCAGCCTGACGCAGGGGTTCGGGGCCTACGAGCAGTACTTC
TRBJ1-1 | TRBV28 | . | 13 | few | CASSPPRGREAFF | TGTGCCAGCAGTCCCCCCCGCGGCAGGGAAGCTTTCTTT
TRBJ1-2 | TRBV6-5 | . | 13 | . | CASRTGTVYGYTF | TGTGCCAGCAGAACCGGGACGGTCTATGGCTACACCTTC
TRBJ1-2 | TRBV19 | . | 14 | . | CASSIDPRHWGYTF | TGTGCCAGTAGTATAGATCCAAGGCATTGGGGCTACACCTTC
TRBJ2-1 | TRBV9 | TRBD1 | 16 | . | CASSVGRGPLGSEQFF | TGTGCCAGCAGCGTGGGAAGGGGGCCTTTGGGGAGCGAGCAGTTCTTC
TRBJ1-2 | TRBV6-5 | . | 15 | . | CASSYSGQPGYGYTF | TGTGCCAGCAGTTACTCAGGACAGCCAGGCTATGGCTACACCTTC
TRBJ1-1 | TRBV7-9 | . | 15 | . | CASSFRAGVNTEAFF | TGTGCCAGCAGCTTTAGGGCCGGGGTGAACACTGAAGCTTTCTTT
TRBJ2-7 | TRBV18 | . | 12 | . | CASSPQQQAQYF | TGTGCCAGCTCACCACAACAGCAGGCGCAGTACTTC
TRBJ2-1 | TRBV28 | . | 15 | . | CASRGTRATYNEQFF | TGTGCCAGCAGGGGGACTCGTGCCACCTACAATGAGCAGTTCTTC
TRBJ2-1 | TRBV11-2 | . | 16 | . | CASSLDAVLLGNEQFF | TGTGCCAGCAGCTTAGATGCGGTCCTACTGGGCAATGAGCAGTTCTTC
TRBJ1-1 | TRBV5-6 | TRBD1 | 15 | . | CASSPRAGGWTEAFF | TGTGCCAGCAGCCCCCGGGCAGGGGGCTGGACTGAAGCTTTCTTT
TRBJ1-2 | TRBV4-1 | . | 15 | few | CASSQARGQDYGYTF | TGCGCCAGCAGCCAAGCCCGGGGCCAAGACTATGGCTACACCTTC
TRBJ2-5 | TRBV11-3 | . | 15 | . | CASSEGPQAKETQYF | TGTGCCAGCAGCGAAGGACCCCAGGCTAAAGAGACCCAGTACTTC
TRBJ1-2 | TRBV18 | . | 17 | . | CASSLRDQPGVNYGYTF | TGTGCCAGCTCGCTCCGGGACCAGCCAGGGGTTAACTATGGCTACACCTTC
TRBJ2-1 | TRBV5-1 | TRBD2 | 17 | . | CASSLGGLSGGSYEQFF | TGCGCCAGCAGCTTGGGAGGCCTGAGCGGGGGGAGTTATGAGCAGTTCTTC
TRBJ2-5 | TRBV3-1/TRBV3-2 | . | 16 | . | CASSEEGGALGETQYF | TGTGCCAGCAGCGAGGAAGGGGGGGCCCTCGGAGAGACCCAGTACTTC
TRBJ2-2 | TRBV24-1 | TRBD2 | 15 | . | CATGETSGNTGELFF | TGTGCCACCGGGGAGACTAGCGGGAACACCGGGGAGCTGTTTTTT
TRBJ1-2 | TRBV19 | . | 12 | . | CASSISGYGYTF | TGTGCCAGTAGTATCTCGGGCTATGGCTACACCTTC
TRBJ2-1 | TRBV11-3 | . | 13 | . | CASSGGLQGEQFF | TGTGCCAGCAGCGGCGGACTACAGGGCGAGCAGTTCTTC
TRBJ1-5 | TRBV4-2 | . | 16 | once | CASSQGGTDWGQPQHF | TGTGCCAGCAGCCAGGGAGGGACGGATTGGGGTCAGCCCCAGCATTTT
TRBJ1-1 | TRBV10-1 | . | 14 | . | CASSTGWENTEAFF | TGCGCCAGCAGTACAGGGTGGGAGAACACTGAAGCTTTCTTT
TRBJ2-7 | TRBV28 | TRBD2 | 17 | . | CASSDAGWTSGRYEQYF | TGTGCCAGCAGTGACGCTGGCTGGACTAGCGGTAGATACGAGCAGTACTTC
TRBJ2-1 | TRBV6-5 | . | 14 | . | CASSRAEDYNEQFF | TGTGCCAGCTCTAGGGCGGAGGACTACAATGAGCAGTTCTTC
TRBJ2-5 | TRBV5-1 | . | 12 | . | CASSLGVSAQYF | TGCGCCAGCAGCCTGGGGGTGAGCGCCCAGTACTTC
TRBJ2-6 | TRBV3-1/TRBV3-2 | . | 15 | once | CASSLIQGAPADLTF | TGTGCCAGCAGCCTGATTCAGGGAGCCCCCGCAGACCTGACTTTC
TRBJ1-1 | TRBV14 | . | 13 | . | CASRKGQNTEAFF | TGTGCCAGCCGAAAAGGACAGAACACTGAAGCTTTCTTT
TRBJ2-7 | TRBV27 | . | 13 | . | CASSSINSYEQYF | TGTGCCAGCAGCTCGATAAATTCCTACGAGCAGTACTTC